This T cell receptor (beta chain) was identified during a study of brain T cells in children with intractable seizures. This clone was seen only once. Its antigen is as yet unknown. General study findings and limits: Clones missing pre-surgery may reflect undersampling of that blood sample.

CDR1 is MNHEY, CDR2 SMNVEV, per germline (reference sequence). CDR3 length equals 16 residues. V dropped 2 bases and J dropped 0 bases, with 14 bases sitting between them. Surgery cases with the highest brain T cell transcript signatures were chosen for sequencing. Pre-surgery treatment included at least one anti-epileptic drug. Repertoires were generated with immunoSEQ multiplex PCR, while TCRdb's copy carries only in-frame clones and drops some. Of tens of thousands of clones listed, 90% to 95% are singletons. V gene TRBV27 combines with J gene TRBJ2-7; D unclear. This TCR was sampled from a girl aged 2-9 years with Rasmussen encephalitis and intractable seizures. Sequencing was performed on peripheral blood, taken at surgery. The CDR3 DNA is TGTGCCAGCAGTTTAATAGGCAGCGCGCCCTCCTACGAGCAGTACTTC. Protein: CASSLIGSAPSYEQYF.